This T cell receptor (beta chain) appears in the sequencing data of a study of blood T cell repertoires in COVID-19. Overall study context: From T cells, B-cell-depleted T cells, or PBMCs came the material, which was cDNA or gDNA.

Per the study methods: For nucleated cells, counts were estimated from reference gene primer amplification. This table comes from immunoSEQ multiplex PCR, and its TCRdb copy is limited to in-frame clones, with some not included. That table is the source of V, J and clone size, and D and trimming were worked out from the DNA. The sample gives approximately 440,000 clones, roughly 91% of which show up once; 0.55% to 0.75% is in the top ten. Recovered Cohort 3 donors showed two negative PCRs, clearance, or symptom resolution. Trimming at V came to 0 bases and at J to 6 bases, leaving 1 base not matched to a gene. Germline V gene sequence: CDR1 LNHNV, CDR2 YYDKDF (reference sequence). The CDR3 extends over 16 amino acids.

Specimen: PBMCs or T cells enriched from blood (not recorded which). The sequence came from a man aged 18 to 30 who had recovered from COVID-19. The chain couples TRBV15 to TRBJ2-1; 14 positions agree with TRBD2. The DNA for the CDR3 is TGTGCCACCAGCAGAGAGGGACTAGCGGGAGTCAATGAGCAGTTCTTC. Translated: CATSREGLAGVNEQFF.